Below, one T cell receptor beta chain is given with its context. Antigen: not known. Amplification of TCR alpha and beta CDR3 regions from RNA used iRepertoire nested multiplex PCR. For one-step reverse transcription and amplification, about 85-400 ng of tissue mRNA or PBMC total RNA was used. TCRdb called the multiplex PCR reads again in MiXCR, with one record for every CDR3 protein. The profile shows 95,000 to 150,000 distinct CDR3 sequences, roughly 25% of them singletons. This specimen comes from a study of glioma-infiltrating T cells. Study outcomes and limitations: Very few CDR3 sequences were shared between tissue and blood. Gliomas, especially low-grade, showed above-expected tissue-blood divergence; non-neoplastic patients showed below.

CDR3 length equals 14 residues. The germline gives CDR1 SGHTA, CDR2 FQGNSA. With 3 bases removed from V and 4 bases from J, the gap between germline ends came to 12 bases. This chain connects TRBV7-2 to TRBJ2-5; D possibly matches TRBD1 or TRBD2 (7 bases each). The sequencing input was glioma tissue, nonneoplastic brain tissue, or PBMCs (not recorded which). The clonotype was recovered from a human donor with low-grade glioma or glioblastoma, undergoing nonglioma brain surgery, or in good health (not recorded which). In DNA form, the CDR3 reads TGTGCCAGCAGCTTGCCAGGGGGGGGAGAGACCCAGTACTTC. It specifies CASSLPGGGETQYF.